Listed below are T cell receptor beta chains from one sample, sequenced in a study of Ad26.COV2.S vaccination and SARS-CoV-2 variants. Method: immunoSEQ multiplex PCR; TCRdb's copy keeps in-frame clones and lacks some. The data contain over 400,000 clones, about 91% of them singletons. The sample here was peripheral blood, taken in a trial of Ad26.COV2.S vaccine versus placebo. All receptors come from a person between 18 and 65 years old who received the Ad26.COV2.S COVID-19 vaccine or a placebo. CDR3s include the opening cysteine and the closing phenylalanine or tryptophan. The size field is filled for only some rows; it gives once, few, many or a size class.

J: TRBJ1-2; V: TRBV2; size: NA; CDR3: CASSEGTDYGYTF
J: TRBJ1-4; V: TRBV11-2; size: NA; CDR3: CASSLGLPGAEKLFF
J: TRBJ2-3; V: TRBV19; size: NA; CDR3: CASSTRLAGSTDTQYF
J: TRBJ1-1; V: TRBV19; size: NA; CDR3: CASMGSGAEAFF
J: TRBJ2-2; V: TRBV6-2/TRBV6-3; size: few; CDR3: CASSYWGHMNTGELFF
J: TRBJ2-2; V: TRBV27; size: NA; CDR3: CASRSTHNTGELFF
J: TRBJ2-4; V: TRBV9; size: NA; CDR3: CASSVGGLGGIQYF
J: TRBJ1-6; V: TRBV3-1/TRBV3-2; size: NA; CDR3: CASSQGAVGITPLHF
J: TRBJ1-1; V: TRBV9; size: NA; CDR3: CASSRTHATEAFF
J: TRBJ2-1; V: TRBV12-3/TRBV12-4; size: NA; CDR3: CASSGHYNNEQFF
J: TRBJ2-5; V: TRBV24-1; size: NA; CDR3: CATSDYTGSGVETQYF
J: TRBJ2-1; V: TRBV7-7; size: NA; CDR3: CASSPTWDVSYNEQFF
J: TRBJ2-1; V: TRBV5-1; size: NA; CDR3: CASSLAASYNEQFF
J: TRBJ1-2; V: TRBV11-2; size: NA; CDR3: CASSLGVISGYTF
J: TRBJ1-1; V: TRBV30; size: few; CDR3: CAQTGQLNTEAFF
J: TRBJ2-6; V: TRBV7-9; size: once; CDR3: CASSDRTGGPGANVLTF
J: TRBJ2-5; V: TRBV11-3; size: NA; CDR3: CASSPSPGVRETQYF
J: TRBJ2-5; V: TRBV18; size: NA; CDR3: CASSPRGGVVETQYF
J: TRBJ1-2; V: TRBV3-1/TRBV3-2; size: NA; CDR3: CAAQGINYGYTF
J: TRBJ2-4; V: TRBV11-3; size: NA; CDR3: CASSSGLNEAKNIQYF
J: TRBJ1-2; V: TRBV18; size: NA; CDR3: CASSPDGTHGYTF
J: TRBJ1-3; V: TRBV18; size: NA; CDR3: CASSRSGNTIYF
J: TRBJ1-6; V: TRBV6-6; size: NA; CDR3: CASSLEGSSYNSPLHF
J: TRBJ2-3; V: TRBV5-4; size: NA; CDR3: CASTPQRGVNTQYF
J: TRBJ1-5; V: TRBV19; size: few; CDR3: CASSAFLRDIGNQPQHF
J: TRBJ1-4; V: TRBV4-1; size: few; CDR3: CASSHSPLTFATNEKLFF
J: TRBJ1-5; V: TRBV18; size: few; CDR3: CASSPNSNQPQHF
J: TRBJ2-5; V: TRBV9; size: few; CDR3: CASSVGTVDEGETQYF
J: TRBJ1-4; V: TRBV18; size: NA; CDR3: CASSPGREMNEKLFF
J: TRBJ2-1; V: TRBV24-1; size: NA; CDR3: CAPAAKQFF
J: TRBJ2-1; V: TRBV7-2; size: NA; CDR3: CASSPPTGVREQFF
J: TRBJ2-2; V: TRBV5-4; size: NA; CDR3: CASSEGLPDTGELFF
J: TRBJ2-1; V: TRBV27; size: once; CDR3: CASSLRVGTSGYNEQFF
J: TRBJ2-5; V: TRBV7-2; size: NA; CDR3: CASSLQSSQETQYF
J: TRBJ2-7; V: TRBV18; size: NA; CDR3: CASSPTSGGYEQYF
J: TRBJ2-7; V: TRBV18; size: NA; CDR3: CASSLRSEQYF